This T cell receptor beta chain was found in a study of T-cell reconstitution after alpha-beta-depleted transplantation in children. This CDR3 is 12 amino acids long. V gave up 4 bases and J gave up 6 bases, with 10 bases separating them. It was with unique molecular identifiers that the TCRbeta library was prepared. TCRdb ran MiXCR on the PCR reads and lists one entry per CDR3 protein. The table includes 500,000 to 600,000 distinct CDR3 sequences, roughly 30% detected once. The sequencing used PBMCs, collected before TCRalphabeta/CD19-depleted stem cell transplant. This sequence joins TRBV12-3 or TRBV12-4 and TRBJ2-7; D gene unclear. The sequence was obtained from a boy in the first two years of life with Wiskott-Aldrich syndrome, due to receive a stem cell transplant. DNA for the CDR3: TGTGCCAGCAGTTCCTGGGGTGGCGAGCAGTACTTC. Its protein product is CASSSWGGEQYF.